This T cell receptor beta chain was retrieved from a study of cytomegalovirus exposure and HLA in healthy donors. Study-wide points: It was only CMV serostatus that was available as immune exposure information. Indistinguishability led to the exclusion of some V segments, TRBV6-2 and TRBV6-3 included.

PCR amplification relied on 60 Vbeta primers (plus 13 Jbeta primers). Some clones are missing from TCRdb's copy, which holds only in-frame ones; the method was immunoSEQ multiplex PCR. Here the sample spans 52,000 or so clones, around 82% being singletons. The V gene lost 6 bases and the J gene lost 8 bases, with 7 bases spanning the gap. The CDR3 runs to 11 residues. Germline V gene data show CDR1 as SEHNR and CDR2 as FQNEAQ (reference sequence). About this clone itself: Its antigen is as yet unknown.

The sequence came from a female donor in good health and CMV-seronegative. Sequences were obtained from PBMCs. The chain combines TRBV7-9 with TRBJ2-2; D gene uncertain. CDR3 loop: CASSSSGELFF. DNA of the CDR3: TGTGCCAGCAGTTCGAGTGGGGAGCTGTTTTTT.